Reported below is one T cell receptor (beta chain). This sample is drawn from a study of blood T cell repertoires in COVID-19. This CDR3 contains 17 residues. Per the germline V gene, CDR1 is SGDLS and CDR2 is YYNGEE. V lost 0 bases to trimming and J lost 6 bases; unmatched junction nucleotides: 8. Only in-frame clones appear in the TCRdb table, and some are missing; sequencing was by immunoSEQ multiplex PCR. The table shows 390,000 or so clones, with around 90% occurring only once. Sequencing used peripheral blood. This chain joins TRBV9 and TRBJ2-3, with 12 positions matching TRBD2. The sequence derives from a young man with active or convalescent COVID-19. Here the CDR3 DNA reads TGTGCCAGCAGCGTAGAGCTAGCGGGGGGGATCCGTGATACGCAGTATTTT. As protein: CASSVELAGGIRDTQYF.